The 10 T cell receptor beta chains below were found in one sample sequenced in a study of T cells in women clearing cervical HPV infection. Sequencing used immunoSEQ multiplex PCR; TCRdb keeps in-frame clones, though not all of them. In total, the table holds fewer than 40,000 clones. Specimen: blood buffy coat. The receptors shown here come from a woman between 18 and 69 years old with a cervical HPV16 infection that either progressed to CIN3+ or cleared (not recorded which).

On this clone itself: Coverage ceases 3 residues before the CDR3 finishes, and the germline J gene fills in the end. The chain uses TRBV20-1 and TRBJ2-3, with D perhaps matching TRBD2 (5 bases). V lost 5 bases and J lost 2, with 17 bases in between. In germline, CDR1 is DFQATT, CDR2 SNEGSKA (reference sequence). CDR3 length: 15 residues. The sequenced part of the CDR3 DNA is TGCAGTGCTCCGAGTCCGGGGATCCACACAGATACG. Translating it yields CSAPSPGIHTDT. The CDR3 in its entirety is CSAPSPGIHTDTQYF.

In regard to this clone: The read halts 3 residues ahead of the CDR3 end, with the missing end drawn from the germline J gene. The chain uses TRBV10-2 and TRBJ2-1; 8 nucleotides align to TRBD2. V dropped 7 bases and J dropped 7; count of bases not matched to a gene: 9. This CDR3 region has 14 residues. Germline values: CDR1 WSHSY, CDR2 SAAADI. The part of the CDR3 DNA that was read is TGCGCCAGCACTACTCGGGGGGGCTCGAATGAG. This codes for CASTTRGGSNE. The complete CDR3 protein is CASTTRGGSNEQFF.

A remark on this clone: The CDR3 is cut off 3 residues early in the read; its end comes from the germline J gene. Additional DNA sequences in this sample encode the identical CDR3. The rearrangement links TRBV5-6 to TRBJ2-5, with D tentatively TRBD1 (6 bases). Germline-derived CDR1 and CDR2 are SGHDT and YYEEEE. The CDR3 has 15 amino acids. The V and J ends lost 0 bases and 1 base respectively, with 10 bases between them. The chain's CDR3 is CASSLAGRGQETQYF. The CDR3 bases that were read are TGTGCCAGCAGCTTGGCGGGCAGGGGCCAAGAGACC.

Concerning this clone itself: The CDR3 end falls 3 residues outside the read, so it is completed with the germline J gene. V usage is TRBV19 and J usage is TRBJ1-1; tentative D call: TRBD1 (5 bases). The CDR3 is 14 amino acids. The germline V gene encodes CDR1 LNHDA and CDR2 SQIVND (reference sequence). The V end was cut by 7 bases, the J end by 0 bases, with 12 bases between. CDR3 amino acids: CASKSPGVNTEAFF. The DNA read from the CDR3 is TGTGCCAGTAAGTCTCCGGGGGTGAACACTGAA. Variable domain in full (rest from reference TRBV19 and TRBJ1-1): DGGITQSPKYLFRKEGQNVTLSCEQNLNHDAMYWYRQDPGQGLRLIYYSQIVNDFQKGDIAEGYSVSREKKESFPLTVTSAQKNPTAFYLCASKSPGVNTEAFFGQGTRLTVV.

For this clone: The read gets to within 3 residues of the CDR3 end, and the germline J gene fills in the rest. This chain joins TRBV6-4 and TRBJ2-1; 10 bases are shared with TRBD2. With 0 bases clipped from V and 8 bases from J, the junction kept 4 bases outside the gene matches. This CDR3 has 15 amino acids. Per germline, CDR1 MRHNA and CDR2 SNTAGT. The covered CDR3 bases are TGTGCCAGCAGTGACTCCGGTAGCGGGGGGCATGAG. Protein product: CASSDSGSGGHE. The entire CDR3 protein reads CASSDSGSGGHEQFF.

To note about this clone: The read terminates 3 residues before the CDR3 end, so the remaining end is supplied by the germline J gene. The chain is built from TRBV20-1 and TRBJ2-1; 9 bases align to TRBD1. The length of the CDR3 is 15 residues. Trimming cost V 4 bases and J 9 bases; bases outside gene matches: 13. CDR1 DFQATT and CDR2 SNEGSKA come from the germline V gene (reference sequence). The CDR3: CSATPPGQGSGEQFF. Partial CDR3 DNA: TGCAGTGCTACACCCCCGGGACAGGGATCAGGTGAG.

Comments on this clone: The observed sequence ends 3 residues before the CDR3 terminus, with the missing tail filled in from the germline J gene. J is TRBJ1-2 and V is TRBV6-1; possibly TRBD1 for D (5 bases). CDR3 length: 15 residues. V was shortened by 6 bases and J by 6 bases, with 20 bases between the two germline ends. Germline assignment: CDR1 MNHNS and CDR2 SASEGT. The sequenced part of the CDR3 DNA is TGTGCCAGCAGCGAATATGTCCCCGGGGGAAATGGC. Its protein is CASSEYVPGGNG. The entire CDR3 reads CASSEYVPGGNGYTF.

On this clone itself: The CDR3 is cut off 3 residues early in the read; its end comes from the germline J gene. The J gene is TRBJ1-4, the V gene TRBV6-4; 7 bases line up with TRBD1. The germline V gene has CDR1 MRHNA and CDR2 SNTAGT. The J segment lost 7 bases and the V segment lost 8 bases, leaving 7 bases of the junction unmatched. This CDR3 spans 13 amino acids. CDR3 loop: CASSRGPGEKLFF. Incomplete CDR3 DNA: TGTGCCAGCTCAAGGGGGCCGGGTGAAAAA.

With respect to this clone: Read coverage stops 3 residues before the CDR3 terminus; the germline J gene supplies the remainder. This chain joins TRBV5-1 and TRBJ2-1, with TRBD2 matching 10 bases. Per the germline V gene, CDR1 is SGHRS and CDR2 is YFSETQ. Losses at the gene ends were 5 bases for V and 8 bases for J; bases not matched to a gene: 10. CDR3 length: 15 amino acids. Partial CDR3 DNA: TGCGCCAGCAGGAGGAGCGGGGGGGCATCGGATGAG. Its protein is CASRRSGGASDE. The CDR3 in its entirety is CASRRSGGASDEQFF.

About this clone: The CDR3 end is not reached by the read, which stops 3 residues before it; the germline J gene fills it in. V is TRBV7-3 and J is TRBJ2-5; D not certain. V was trimmed by 1 base and J by 5 bases, leaving 8 bases between them. The CDR3 covers 13 residues. In germline, CDR1 is SGHTA, CDR2 FQGTGA. The CDR3 loop reads CASSLRAGETQYF. CDR3 bases read: TGTGCCAGCAGCTTAAGGGCTGGGGAGACC.